This T cell receptor beta chain was found in a study of graft-versus-host responses after intestinal transplantation. Looking at the study overall: Each recipient received anti-thymocyte globulin induction, then tacrolimus and steroids for 3 to 4 years.

Germline V gene data show CDR1 as SGHNT and CDR2 as YYREEE (reference sequence). The CDR3 consists of 15 residues. V was shortened by 0 bases and J by 10 bases, with 16 bases between the two germline ends. The protocol was immunoSEQ multiplex PCR, while the TCRdb copy is restricted to in-frame clones and leaves out a portion. This sample has about 98,000 clones; roughly 83% occur once, and the top ten carry about 1.5%. Of note for this clone: Its antigen remains unidentified.

Study-wide results and limits: GvH clones were found in recipient marrow; some appeared first in ileum or blood. Allograft graft-versus-host to host-versus-graft clonal ratios ran high in patients with graft-donor T cell macrochimerism. Among circulating GvH clones, peak levels were associated with early post-transplant declines in HvG clones.

This material consisted of PBMCs, taken 255 days after intestinal transplant. The genes are TRBV5-4 and TRBJ1-4, with D unclear. The source of this sequence is a human patient who received an intestinal transplant, so some T cells may come from the graft donor. CDR3 in amino acids: CASSLGTAPSGKLFF. The CDR3 DNA reads as TGTGCCAGCAGCTTGGGGACGGCCCCCTCCGGAAAACTGTTTTTT.